This entry describes one T cell receptor (beta chain). TCRdb redid the calling of the RT-PCR reads with MiXCR, one entry per CDR3 protein. The sample has approximately 430,000 distinct CDR3 sequences, roughly 16% seen once. The CDR3 runs to 18 residues. Germline trimming cut 1 base from V and 5 bases from J; bases unmatched to any gene: 16. Per germline, CDR1 LGHNA and CDR2 YSLEER. The sample is drawn from a study of patients and donors after allogeneic stem cell transplantation. The chain joins TRBV4-3 to TRBJ2-5; 7 positions agree with TRBD1. Source material: blood, either unsorted or a sorted T cell fraction (not recorded which). This TCR was sampled from a human donor who was either an allogeneic HSCT recipient or a stem cell or donor lymphocyte infusion donor (not recorded which). It is not recorded whose cells these are; they may come from a transplant donor. The DNA for the CDR3 is TGCGCCAGCAGCCAAGGGGTAGGACCAGGGGGTTCGCGTGAGACCCAGTACTTC. Translated: CASSQGVGPGGSRETQYF.